The 3 T cell receptor beta chains reported below all come from one sample, sequenced in a study of cytomegalovirus exposure and HLA in healthy donors. Method: immunoSEQ multiplex PCR; TCRdb's copy keeps in-frame clones and lacks some. The table includes 57,000 or so clones, about 95% detected once. Sequencing used PBMCs. Receptors were obtained from a man younger than 35 in good health and CMV-seronegative.

The rearrangement uses TRBV29-1 and TRBJ1-1, with D possibly being TRBD1 (5 bases). V lost 3 bases and J 1 base, leaving 9 bases between the germline ends. This CDR3 spans 13 amino acids. Germline loops: CDR1 SQVTM, CDR2 ANQGSEA. The CDR3 region is CSVDGATNTEAFF. CDR3 in DNA: TGCAGCGTTGATGGGGCCACGAACACTGAAGCTTTCTTT.

This chain joins TRBV2 and TRBJ1-5, with D maybe TRBD1 (6 bases). The CDR3 runs 14 residues. Trimming shortened V by 6 bases and J by 1 base, and 10 bases separated the two germline ends. Germline V lookup: CDR1 SNHLY, CDR2 FYNNEI. The CDR3 protein is CASRTGPSNQPQHF. The DNA for the CDR3 is TGTGCCAGCAGAACAGGGCCAAGCAATCAGCCCCAGCATTTT.

This chain joins TRBV7-2 and TRBJ2-1; the D is unclear. The germline CDR1 and CDR2 sequences are SGHTA and FQGNSA. This CDR3 has 12 amino acids. Trimming left V 6 bases short and J 4 bases short, with 7 bases between. CDR3 sequence: CASSPNYNEQFF. CDR3 DNA sequence: TGTGCCAGCAGTCCCAATTACAATGAGCAGTTCTTC.